This TCR beta chain was observed in a study of blood T cell repertoires in COVID-19. This clone is a singleton in its sample. Libraries were prepared by immunoSEQ multiplex PCR; TCRdb keeps only in-frame clonotypes and omits some of them. In the table there are about 70,000 clones, around 91% of which are singletons. Sample: peripheral blood. The TCR originated in a human donor in a cohort sampled during active COVID-19.

The CDR3 DNA is TGTGCCAGCAGTTTAGTGGGGGGGCCGGAGTTCTTC. Amino acids: CASSLVGGPEFF. V usage is TRBV12-3 or TRBV12-4 and J usage is TRBJ2-1; D might be TRBD2 (7 bases). The V end lost 1 base, the J end lost 14 bases, and 12 bases lay between the germline ends. This CDR3 spans 12 amino acids.